One T cell receptor (beta chain) is described in this entry. This sample was taken from a study of blood T cell repertoires in COVID-19. Repertoires were generated with immunoSEQ multiplex PCR, while TCRdb's copy carries only in-frame clones and drops some. The sample includes about 320,000 clones, 85% of them seen just once. Trimming at V came to 5 bases and at J to 3 bases, leaving 12 bases not matched to a gene. This CDR3 is built from 17 residues. From germline, CDR1 is MNHEY and CDR2 SMNVEV (reference sequence). The chain joins TRBV27 to TRBJ1-5, with TRBD1 matching over 8 bases. Sample: peripheral blood. The origin of this receptor is a human donor in a cohort sampled during active COVID-19. Here the CDR3 DNA reads TGTGCCAGCAGTCTCCGGGACAGGTACCTCTCCAATCAGCCCCAGCATTTT. Encoded protein: CASSLRDRYLSNQPQHF.